This entry lists 27 T cell receptor beta chains sequenced from one sample in a study of T cell responses to AZD1222 COVID-19 vaccine. Measured with immunoSEQ multiplex PCR; TCRdb has only the in-frame clones, and not every one. In the table there are approximately 100,000 clones, 75% to 90% of which are singletons. Sample: peripheral blood, taken on day 0 of AZD1222 vaccination. These receptors were taken from an adult in good health.

The chain links TRBV6-5 to TRBJ2-3; no firm D call. The germline CDR1 and CDR2 sequences are MNHEY and SVGAGI. Trimming left V 5 bases short and J 2 bases short, with 5 bases between. The CDR3 runs to 12 residues. The CDR3: CASSPDTDTQYF. In DNA, the CDR3 is TGTGCCAGCAGTCCCGACACAGATACGCAGTATTTT.

The chain recombines TRBV4-1 with TRBJ2-1, with a tentative D call TRBD1 (6 bases). CDR3 size: 15 residues. Germline V gene lookup returns CDR1 MGHRA and CDR2 YSYEKL. The V end was cut by 3 bases, the J end by 7 bases, with 16 bases between. Here the CDR3 reads CASSQISGGLNEQFF. The CDR3 nucleotides read TGCGCCAGCAGCCAGATTAGTGGGGGCCTGAATGAGCAGTTCTTC.

This clone has a single count. This CDR3 is CAWSATRTGDNEKLFF. The CDR3 nucleotides are TGTGCCTGGAGCGCAACCCGGACAGGGGATAATGAAAAACTGTTTTTT. The rearrangement links TRBV30 to TRBJ1-4, with 9 bases that match TRBD1. CDR3 length: 16 amino acids. The germline V gene encodes CDR1 GTSNPN and CDR2 SVGIG (reference sequence). With 3 bases clipped from V and 4 bases from J, the junction kept 9 bases outside the gene matches.

This clone was seen once. CDR3: CASRPGQGRLDTEAFF. CDR3 coding DNA: TGTGCCAGCAGACCAGGACAGGGAAGATTAGACACTGAAGCTTTCTTT. The chain uses TRBV28 and TRBJ1-1, with 8 bases identical to TRBD1. Germline CDR1 reads MDHEN; CDR2 reads SYDVKM. The CDR3 has 16 amino acids. V trimming: 6 bases; J trimming: 3 bases; junction bases outside the gene matches: 12.

A word on this clone: One end of the junction does not line up with germline, which may come from a read error. V and J are TRBV7-7 and TRBJ1-3; tentative D call: TRBD1 (5 bases). Germline V lookup: CDR1 SSHAT, CDR2 FNYEAQ (reference sequence). The CDR3 extends over 15 amino acids. CDR3 sequence reads: CASSSGPVSGNTIYF. The CDR3 DNA follows: TGTGCTAGCAGCTCGGGACCGGTCTCTGGAAACACCATATATTTT. The whole variable domain, filled in from reference TRBV7-7 and TRBJ1-3, reads GAGVSQSPRYKVTKRGQDVTLRCDPISSHATLYWYQQALGQGPEFLTYFNYEAQPDKSGLPSDRFSAERPEGSISTLTIQRTEQRDSAMYRCASSSGPVSGNTIYFGEGSWLTVV.

The rearrangement uses TRBV7-2 and TRBJ1-4, with a possible D match to TRBD1 (6 bases). In germline, CDR1 is SGHTA, CDR2 FQGNSA. The length of the CDR3 is 15 residues. The V and J ends lost 3 bases and 4 bases respectively, with 12 bases between them. Written as DNA, the CDR3 is TGTGCCAGCAGCTTGCAAGGGGGGGTTAATGAAAAACTGTTTTTT. It translates to CASSLQGGVNEKLFF.

The chain is built from TRBV6-5 and TRBJ2-3, with unresolved D. Trimming took off 2 bases at V and 4 bases at J, with 7 bases between the two ends. CDR1 is MNHEY and CDR2 is SVGAGI in the germline V gene. The CDR3 covers 13 residues. The CDR3: CASSYVWADTQYF. Here the CDR3 DNA reads TGTGCCAGCAGTTACGTTTGGGCAGATACGCAGTATTTT.

J is TRBJ1-1 and V is TRBV7-3, with D perhaps matching TRBD1 (5 bases). CDR3 length: 14 residues. V gave up 2 bases and J gave up 4 bases, with 11 bases separating them. CDR1 SGHTA and CDR2 FQGTGA come from the germline V gene. The CDR3 reads CASSLGGAATEAFF. CDR3 in DNA: TGTGCCAGCAGCTTAGGTGGGGCCGCCACTGAAGCTTTCTTT.

The CDR3 DNA sequence: TGTGCCAGCAGTGACCCGGGCGCCTATAGTGAAAAACTGTTTTTT. It codes for CASSDPGAYSEKLFF. V usage is TRBV2 and J usage is TRBJ1-4; D gene uncertain. This CDR3 is 15 amino acids long. The V gene's germline CDR1 is SNHLY and CDR2 FYNNEI. The V end lost 3 bases, the J end lost 7 bases, and 15 bases lay between the germline ends. Together with reference TRBV2 and TRBJ1-4, the CDR3 gives the full variable domain: EPEVTQTPSHQVTQMGQEVILRCVPISNHLYFYWYRQILGQKVEFLVSFYNNEISEKSEIFDDQFSVERPDGSNFTLKIRSTKLEDSAMYFCASSDPGAYSEKLFFGSGTQLSVL.

The V and J genes are TRBV19 and TRBJ2-2, with D possibly matching TRBD1 (6 bases). Trimming cost V 7 bases and J 0 bases, with 9 bases left between them. Germline lookup yields CDR1 LNHDA and CDR2 SQIVND (reference sequence). The CDR3 is 14 amino acids. Written as DNA, the CDR3 is TGTGCCAGTATAACAGGGCCGAACACCGGGGAGCTGTTTTTT. Its translation: CASITGPNTGELFF.

This clone was recorded only once. The chain joins TRBV4-1 to TRBJ2-5; either TRBD1 or TRBD2 may fit D (6 bases each). This CDR3 is built from 16 residues. Germline lookup yields CDR1 MGHRA and CDR2 YSYEKL. V gave up 0 bases and J gave up 2 bases, with 13 bases separating them. The CDR3 protein is CASSQDRWGAQETQYF. The CDR3 nucleotides read TGCGCCAGCAGCCAAGATCGGTGGGGGGCACAAGAGACCCAGTACTTC.

The chain is built from TRBV4-2 and TRBJ2-5; no reliable D call. This CDR3 has 13 amino acids. Trimming took off 3 bases at V and 2 bases at J, with 7 bases between the two ends. The germline V gene has CDR1 LGHNA and CDR2 YNFKEQ. The CDR3 DNA is TGTGCCAGCAGCCAGTCGCTGCAAGAGACCCAGTACTTC. It yields the protein CASSQSLQETQYF.

J is TRBJ1-1 and V is TRBV4-1; D perhaps matches TRBD1 (5 bases). This CDR3 is built from 16 residues. V lost 1 base and J 8 bases, leaving 20 bases between the germline ends. CDR1 MGHRA and CDR2 YSYEKL come from the germline V gene. The CDR3 nucleotides are TGCGCCAGCAGCCAAGGACGGGCTCCGACGGACAACGAAGCTTTCTTT. As protein: CASSQGRAPTDNEAFF.

A single count supports this clone. CDR3 sequence (DNA): TGTGCCAGCAGTGAAACCCAGAGGTATGAAAAACTGTTTTTT. This translates into CASSETQRYEKLFF. The rearrangement joins TRBV6-1 to TRBJ1-4; D unclear. V was shortened by 2 bases and J by 6 bases, with 10 bases between the two germline ends. Germline V lookup: CDR1 MNHNS, CDR2 SASEGT. This CDR3 is built from 14 residues.

V is TRBV11-3 and J is TRBJ1-1, with no clear D. This CDR3 spans 12 amino acids. V was clipped by 3 bases and J by 2 bases, with 4 bases between them. The germline V gene has CDR1 SGHNT and CDR2 YENEEA. The CDR3: CASSFSNTEAFF. In DNA form, the CDR3 reads TGTGCCAGCAGCTTTTCCAACACTGAAGCTTTCTTT.

V and J are TRBV20-1 and TRBJ2-7; possible D gene TRBD1, 6 bases. CDR1 and CDR2 from the germline V gene are DFQATT and SNEGSKA (reference sequence). CDR3 length: 14 residues. Trimming removed 3 bases at V and 5 bases at J, with 17 bases between. The CDR3 DNA is TGCAGTGCTAGTCGTAACACAGGGAAGGACGAGCAGTACTTC. This sequence encodes CSASRNTGKDEQYF.

This chain links TRBV19 with TRBJ2-3; tentative D call: TRBD1 (5 bases). The germline V and J ends were trimmed by 2 bases and 2 bases, with 14 bases remaining between them. CDR3 size: 16 residues. In germline, CDR1 is LNHDA, CDR2 SQIVND (reference sequence). CDR3: CASSIRGSEPTDTQYF. Written as DNA, the CDR3 is TGTGCCAGTAGTATAAGGGGCTCGGAACCCACAGATACGCAGTATTTT.

The chain uses TRBV5-1 and TRBJ2-3; D tentatively reads TRBD1 or TRBD2 (5 bases each). In germline, CDR1 is SGHRS, CDR2 YFSETQ. Trimming took off 0 bases at V and 4 bases at J, with 12 bases between the two ends. This CDR3 has 15 residues. Written as DNA, the CDR3 is TGCGCCAGCAGCTTGGAAGTGGGGGAGTCAGATACGCAGTATTTT. It yields the protein CASSLEVGESDTQYF.

The chain uses TRBV7-3 and TRBJ2-3; TRBD1 matches at 10 bases. CDR1 is SGHTA and CDR2 is FQGTGA in the germline V gene. The CDR3 loop spans 16 amino acids. The V segment lost 1 base and the J segment 1 base; nucleotides outside the gene matches: 2. DNA of the CDR3: TGTGCCAGCAGCTTAAAGGGGACAGGGGGCACAGATACGCAGTATTTT. As protein: CASSLKGTGGTDTQYF.

CDR3 residues: CASSARDSNGYTF. The CDR3, as DNA: TGCGCCAGCAGCGCCCGGGACAGCAATGGCTACACCTTC. This chain uses TRBV4-1 with TRBJ1-2; 7 bases align to TRBD1. Trimming cost V 5 bases and J 6 bases; bases outside gene matches: 6. This CDR3 has 13 residues. Germline V lookup: CDR1 MGHRA, CDR2 YSYEKL.

This clone came up once. The V and J genes are TRBV25-1 and TRBJ2-7, with a weak D call TRBD2 (7 bases). The V and J ends lost 2 bases and 2 bases respectively, with 16 bases between them. Germline values: CDR1 MGHDK, CDR2 SYGVNS. The CDR3 length is 16 residues. The CDR3 protein is CASSEEGGTIAYEQYF. The CDR3 DNA is TGTGCCAGCAGTGAAGAGGGGGGGACTATCGCCTACGAGCAGTACTTC.

Only one count was recorded for this clone. The rearrangement joins TRBV9 to TRBJ2-2, with TRBD2 as a possible D gene (7 bases). Germline V gives CDR1 SGDLS, CDR2 YYNGEE. This CDR3 is 18 amino acids long. The V end lost 1 base, the J end lost 11 bases, and 27 bases lay between the germline ends. This CDR3 is CASSVYSGGAGSLGELFF. DNA for the CDR3: TGTGCCAGCAGCGTATATAGTGGGGGGGCCGGATCATTGGGCGAGCTGTTTTTT.

The chain joins TRBV6-6 to TRBJ2-7; 7 nucleotides match TRBD2. The CDR3 runs 22 residues. Germline trimming cut 5 bases from V and 2 bases from J; bases unmatched to any gene: 30. Germline V gene data show CDR1 as MNHNY and CDR2 as SVGAGI (reference sequence). The CDR3 loop reads CASSPSGAGVIGGTPATYEQYF. CDR3 sequence (DNA): TGTGCCAGCAGTCCCAGCGGGGCTGGAGTAATCGGGGGGACCCCCGCAACCTACGAGCAGTACTTC.

As regards this clone: The missing conserved phenylalanine or tryptophan at the end of this CDR3 makes a read error likely. The chain uses TRBV15 and TRBJ1-6; D is unclear. Trimming shortened V by 5 bases and J by 3 bases, and 11 bases separated the two germline ends. The CDR3 sequence is 15 residues long. CDR1 is LNHNV and CDR2 is YYDKDF in the germline V gene (reference sequence). Here the CDR3 reads CATSDRTDYNSPLHL. CDR3 nucleotide sequence: TGTGCCACCAGCGACCGGACGGACTATAATTCACCCCTCCACCTT.

The rearrangement links TRBV11-2 to TRBJ2-7; the D gene is possibly TRBD2 (7 bases). The CDR3 covers 14 residues. Trimming pared 4 bases from V and 9 bases from J, leaving 19 bases between. Germline CDR1 is SGHAT and CDR2 is FQNNGV. The CDR3 here is CASSSSGGATLQYF. CDR3 nucleotides: TGTGCCAGCAGCTCTAGTGGGGGGGCAACGTTGCAGTACTTC.

V is TRBV18 and J is TRBJ1-2; D not resolved. In germline, CDR1 is KGHSH, CDR2 LQKENI. V gave up 3 bases and J gave up 4 bases, with 15 bases separating them. The CDR3 runs to 15 residues. As DNA, the CDR3 is TGTGCCAGCTCACCGGCTCCCGGCAGTGGCTATGGCTACACCTTC. Translated, it gives CASSPAPGSGYGYTF.

This clone was seen a few times. The V call is TRBV29-1, the J call TRBJ2-6, with a possible D match to TRBD1 (5 bases). This CDR3 has 17 residues. Germline V gene data show CDR1 as SQVTM and CDR2 as ANQGSEA. Trimming cost V 3 bases and J 0 bases, with 15 bases left between them. This chain's CDR3 is CSVDQGRESSGANVLTF. The CDR3 coding sequence is TGCAGCGTTGATCAGGGCAGGGAAAGCTCTGGGGCCAACGTCCTGACTTTC.